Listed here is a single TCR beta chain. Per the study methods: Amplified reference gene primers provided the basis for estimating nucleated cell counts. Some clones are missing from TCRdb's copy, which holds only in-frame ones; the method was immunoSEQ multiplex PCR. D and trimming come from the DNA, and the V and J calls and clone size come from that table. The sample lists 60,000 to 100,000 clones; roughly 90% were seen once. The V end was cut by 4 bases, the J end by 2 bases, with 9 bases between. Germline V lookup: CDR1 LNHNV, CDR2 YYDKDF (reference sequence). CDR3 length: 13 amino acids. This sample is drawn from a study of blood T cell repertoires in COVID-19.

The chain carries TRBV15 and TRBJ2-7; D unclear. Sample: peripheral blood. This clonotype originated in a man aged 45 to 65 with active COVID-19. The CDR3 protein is CATSTLIPYEQYF. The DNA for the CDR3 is TGTGCCACCAGCACACTAATACCCTACGAGCAGTACTTC.